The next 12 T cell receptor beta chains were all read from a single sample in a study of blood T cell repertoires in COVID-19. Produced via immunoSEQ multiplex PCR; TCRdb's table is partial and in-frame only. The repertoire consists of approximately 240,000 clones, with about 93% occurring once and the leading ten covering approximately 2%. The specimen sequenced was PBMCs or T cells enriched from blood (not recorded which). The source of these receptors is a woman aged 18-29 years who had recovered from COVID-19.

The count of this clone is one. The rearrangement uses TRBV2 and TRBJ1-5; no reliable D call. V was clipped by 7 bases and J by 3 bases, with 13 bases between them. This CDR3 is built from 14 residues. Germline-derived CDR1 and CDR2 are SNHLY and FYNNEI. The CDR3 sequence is CASTLGAFNQPQHF. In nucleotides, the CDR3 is TGTGCCAGCACCTTGGGCGCGTTCAATCAGCCCCAGCATTTT.

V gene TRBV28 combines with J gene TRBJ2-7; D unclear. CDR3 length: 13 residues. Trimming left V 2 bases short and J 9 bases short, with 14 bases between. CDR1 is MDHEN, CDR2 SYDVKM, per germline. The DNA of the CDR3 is TGTGCCAGCAGTTTAAGTGCGCAGGTGCGGCAGTACTTC. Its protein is CASSLSAQVRQYF.

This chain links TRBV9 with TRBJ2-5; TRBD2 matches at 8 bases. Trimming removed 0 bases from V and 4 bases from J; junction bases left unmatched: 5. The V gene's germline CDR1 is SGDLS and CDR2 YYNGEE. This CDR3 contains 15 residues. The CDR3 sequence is CASSVAGTSGETQYF. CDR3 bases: TGTGCCAGCAGCGTAGCCGGGACTAGTGGAGAGACCCAGTACTTC.

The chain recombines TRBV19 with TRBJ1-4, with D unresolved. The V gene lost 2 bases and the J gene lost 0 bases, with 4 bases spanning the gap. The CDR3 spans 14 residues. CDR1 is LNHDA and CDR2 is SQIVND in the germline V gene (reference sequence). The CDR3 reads CASSISATNEKLFF. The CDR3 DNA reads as TGTGCCAGTAGTATATCAGCAACTAATGAAAAACTGTTTTTT.

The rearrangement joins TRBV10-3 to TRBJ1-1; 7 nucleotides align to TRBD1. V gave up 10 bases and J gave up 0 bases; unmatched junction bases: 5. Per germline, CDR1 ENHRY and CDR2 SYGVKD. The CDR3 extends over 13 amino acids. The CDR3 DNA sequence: TGTGCCACCCAGGGGGATTTGAACACTGAAGCTTTCTTT. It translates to CATQGDLNTEAFF.

As DNA, the CDR3 is TGCGCCAGCAGTGAGGGGCGGGGCAATCAGCCCCAGCATTTT. This sequence encodes CASSEGRGNQPQHF. This sequence joins TRBV10-2 and TRBJ1-5, with D unclear. V lost 2 bases and J lost 2, with 7 bases in between. CDR3 length: 14 amino acids. CDR1 WSHSY and CDR2 SAAADI come from the germline V gene.

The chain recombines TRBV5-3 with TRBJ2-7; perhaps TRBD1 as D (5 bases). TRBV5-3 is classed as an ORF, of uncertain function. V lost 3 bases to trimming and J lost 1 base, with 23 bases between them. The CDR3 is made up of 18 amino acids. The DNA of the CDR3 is TGTGCCAGAAGCTCCGTTTCGTTGGTCCAGGGTATATCCTACGAGCAGTACTTC. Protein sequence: CARSSVSLVQGISYEQYF.

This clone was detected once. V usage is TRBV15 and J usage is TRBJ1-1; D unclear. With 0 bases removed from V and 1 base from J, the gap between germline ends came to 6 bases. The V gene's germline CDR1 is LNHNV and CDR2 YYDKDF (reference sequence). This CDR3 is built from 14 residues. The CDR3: CATSRDRSNTEAFF. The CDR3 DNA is TGTGCCACCAGCAGAGATAGATCGAACACTGAAGCTTTCTTT.

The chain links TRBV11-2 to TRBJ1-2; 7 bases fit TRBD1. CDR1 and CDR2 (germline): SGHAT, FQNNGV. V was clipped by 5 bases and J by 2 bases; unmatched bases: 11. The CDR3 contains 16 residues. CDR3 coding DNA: TGTGCCAGCAGCGTAATCCAGGGGGTAGTGAACTATGGCTACACCTTC. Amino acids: CASSVIQGVVNYGYTF.

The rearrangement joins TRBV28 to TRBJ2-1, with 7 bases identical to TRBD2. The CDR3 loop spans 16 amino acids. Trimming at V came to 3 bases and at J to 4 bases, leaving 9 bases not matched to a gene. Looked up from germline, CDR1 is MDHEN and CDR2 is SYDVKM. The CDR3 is CASSFPGEGVYNEQFF. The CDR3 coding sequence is TGTGCCAGCAGTTTCCCCGGGGAGGGCGTATACAATGAGCAGTTCTTC.

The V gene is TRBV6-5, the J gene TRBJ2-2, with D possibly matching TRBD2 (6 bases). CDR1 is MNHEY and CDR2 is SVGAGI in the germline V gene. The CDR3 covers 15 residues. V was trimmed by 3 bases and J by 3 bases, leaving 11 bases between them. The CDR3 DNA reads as TGTGCCAGCAGTTATGGAGCGGGCGACACCGGGGAGCTGTTTTTT. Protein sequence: CASSYGAGDTGELFF.

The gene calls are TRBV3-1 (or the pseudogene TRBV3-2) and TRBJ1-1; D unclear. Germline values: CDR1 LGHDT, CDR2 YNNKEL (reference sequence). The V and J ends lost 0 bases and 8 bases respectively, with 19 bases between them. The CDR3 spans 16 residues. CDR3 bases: TGTGCCAGCAGCCAAGATCGGGATTCAATGAGAGCAGAAGCTTTCTTT. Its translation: CASSQDRDSMRAEAFF.